This T cell receptor (beta chain) originates from a study of blood T cell repertoires in COVID-19. The wider study: Acute-phase and convalescent COVID-19 samples originated in the United States, Italy and Spain.

Original data processing: Counts of nucleated cells, estimated from reference gene primer amplification, were obtained. The repertoire was sequenced with immunoSEQ multiplex PCR; TCRdb's copy has only in-frame clones and lacks some. D and trimming come from the DNA, and the V and J calls and clone size come from that table. The sample includes about 300,000 clones, around nine tenths of them seen just once. Trimming took off 3 bases at V and 9 bases at J, with 9 bases between the two ends. The CDR3 covers 12 residues. CDR1 and CDR2 from the germline V gene are SGHTA and FQGNSA. The sequence was collected from a man in his 70s with acute or convalescent COVID-19. The chain carries TRBV7-2 and TRBJ1-5; D gene unclear. Material: peripheral blood. In nucleotides, the CDR3 is TGTGCCAGCAGCTTGGAGGCAGGGCCCCAGCATTTT. Amino acids: CASSLEAGPQHF. The whole variable domain, remainder taken from reference TRBV7-2 and TRBJ1-5, is GAGVSQSPSNKVTEKGKDVELRCDPISGHTALYWYRQSLGQGLEFLIYFQGNSAPDKSGLPSDRFSAERTGGSVSTLTIQRTQQEDSAVYLCASSLEAGPQHFGDGTRLSIL.